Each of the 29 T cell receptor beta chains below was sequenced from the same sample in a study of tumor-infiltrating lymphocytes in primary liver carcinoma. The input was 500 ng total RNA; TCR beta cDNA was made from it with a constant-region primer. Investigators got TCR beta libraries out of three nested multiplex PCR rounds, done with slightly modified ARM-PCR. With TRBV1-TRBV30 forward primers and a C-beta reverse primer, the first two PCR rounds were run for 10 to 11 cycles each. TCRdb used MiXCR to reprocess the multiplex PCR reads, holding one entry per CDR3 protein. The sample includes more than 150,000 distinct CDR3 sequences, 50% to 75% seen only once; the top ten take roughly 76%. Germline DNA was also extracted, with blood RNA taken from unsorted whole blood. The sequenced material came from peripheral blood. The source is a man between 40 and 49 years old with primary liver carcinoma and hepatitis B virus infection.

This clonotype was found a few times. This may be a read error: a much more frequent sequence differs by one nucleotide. The CDR3 spells CANSLRAYTGELFF. The CDR3 region has the DNA TGTGCCAACAGCTTGCGGGCGTACACCGGGGAGCTGTTTTTT. The chain combines TRBV11-2 with TRBJ2-2; tentative D call: TRBD2 (5 bases). Germline V gene data show CDR1 as SGHAT and CDR2 as FQNNGV. CDR3 size: 14 residues.

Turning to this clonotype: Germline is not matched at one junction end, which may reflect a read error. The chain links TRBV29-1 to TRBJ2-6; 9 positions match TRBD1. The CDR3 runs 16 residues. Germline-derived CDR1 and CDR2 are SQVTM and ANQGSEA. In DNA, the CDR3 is TGCAGCGTAGTACAGGGGGCGCTCTCTGGGGTCAACGTCCTGACTTTC. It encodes CSVVQGALSGVNVLTF.

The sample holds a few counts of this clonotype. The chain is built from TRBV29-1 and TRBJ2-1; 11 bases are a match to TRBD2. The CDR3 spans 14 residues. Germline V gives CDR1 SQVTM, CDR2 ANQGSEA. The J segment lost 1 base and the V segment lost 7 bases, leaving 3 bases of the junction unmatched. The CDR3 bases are TGCAGCGCCGGACTAGCGGGTTCCTACAATGAGCAGTTCTTC. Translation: CSAGLAGSYNEQFF.

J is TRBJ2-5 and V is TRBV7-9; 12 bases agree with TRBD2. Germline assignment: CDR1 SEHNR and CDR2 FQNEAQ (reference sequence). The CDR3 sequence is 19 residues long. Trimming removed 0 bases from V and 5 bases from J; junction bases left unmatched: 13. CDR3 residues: CASSLAPGLAGLGWETQYF. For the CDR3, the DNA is TGTGCCAGCAGCTTAGCCCCGGGACTAGCGGGCTTGGGATGGGAGACCCAGTACTTC.

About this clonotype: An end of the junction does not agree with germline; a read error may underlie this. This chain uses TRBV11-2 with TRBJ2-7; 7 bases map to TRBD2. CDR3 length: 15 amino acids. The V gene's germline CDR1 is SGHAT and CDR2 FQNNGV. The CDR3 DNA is TGTGCCAGCAGCTTAGTGGGGGGGAGCCCCTACGAGCAGTGCTTC. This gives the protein CASSLVGGSPYEQCF. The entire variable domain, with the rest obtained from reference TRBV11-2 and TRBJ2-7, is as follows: EAGVAQSPRYKIIEKRQSVAFWCNPISGHATLYWYQQILGQGPKLLIQFQNNGVVDDSQLPKDRFSAERLKGVDSTLKIQPAKLEDSAVYLCASSLVGGSPYEQCFGPGTRLTVT.

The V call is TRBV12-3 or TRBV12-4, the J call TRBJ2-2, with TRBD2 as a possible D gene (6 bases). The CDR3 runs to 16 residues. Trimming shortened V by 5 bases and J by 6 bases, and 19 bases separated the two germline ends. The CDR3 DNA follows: TGTGCCAGCAGTCACCGGGGTAGCGGTTGGGCCGGGGAGCTGTTTTTT. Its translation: CASSHRGSGWAGELFF.

DNA of the CDR3: TGCAGCGTTGAGGATTCCAGGGATCCCGCAACTAATGAAAAACTGTTTTTT. This gives the protein CSVEDSRDPATNEKLFF. The chain is built from TRBV29-1 and TRBJ1-4; weak D call: TRBD1 (5 bases). The CDR3 extends over 17 amino acids. The V end was cut by 3 bases, the J end by 0 bases, with 17 bases between. From germline, CDR1 is SQVTM and CDR2 ANQGSEA.

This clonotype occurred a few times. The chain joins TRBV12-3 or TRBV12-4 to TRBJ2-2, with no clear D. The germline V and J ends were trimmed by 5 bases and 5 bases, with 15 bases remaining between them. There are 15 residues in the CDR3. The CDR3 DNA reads TGTGCCAGCAGTCCGCCGACGATGGGTACCGGGGAGCTGTTTTTT. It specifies CASSPPTMGTGELFF.

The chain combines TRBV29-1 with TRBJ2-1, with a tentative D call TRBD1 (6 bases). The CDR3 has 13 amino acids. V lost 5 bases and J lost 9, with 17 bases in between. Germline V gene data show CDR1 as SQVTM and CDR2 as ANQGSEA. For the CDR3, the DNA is TGCAGCGTTTTTTTGTTACAGGGCGGTGAGCAGTTCTTC. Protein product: CSVFLLQGGEQFF.

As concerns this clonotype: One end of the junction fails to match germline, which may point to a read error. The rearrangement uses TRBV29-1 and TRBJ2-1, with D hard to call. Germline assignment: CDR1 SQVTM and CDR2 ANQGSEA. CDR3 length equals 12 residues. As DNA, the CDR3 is TGCAGCGTTGAAGATCGTTGGTTTGAGGAGTTCTTC. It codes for CSVEDRWFEEFF.

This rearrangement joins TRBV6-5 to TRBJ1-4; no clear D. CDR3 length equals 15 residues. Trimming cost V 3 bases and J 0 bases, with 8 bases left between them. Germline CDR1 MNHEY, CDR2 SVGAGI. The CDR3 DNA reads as TGTGCCAGCAGTTATGACTGGTCAACTAATGAAAAACTGTTTTTT. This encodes CASSYDWSTNEKLFF.

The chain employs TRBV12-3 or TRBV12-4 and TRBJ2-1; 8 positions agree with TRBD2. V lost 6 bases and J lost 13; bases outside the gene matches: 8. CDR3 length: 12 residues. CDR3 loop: CASREPGLVQFF. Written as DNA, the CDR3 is TGTGCCAGCAGAGAACCGGGACTAGTTCAGTTCTTC.

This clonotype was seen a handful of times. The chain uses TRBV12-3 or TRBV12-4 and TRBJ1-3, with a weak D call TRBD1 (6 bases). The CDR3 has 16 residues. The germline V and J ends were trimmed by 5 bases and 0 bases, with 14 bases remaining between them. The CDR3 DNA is TGTGCCAGCAGTAGACAGGCCCCGAGCTCTGGAAACACCATATATTTT. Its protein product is CASSRQAPSSGNTIYF.

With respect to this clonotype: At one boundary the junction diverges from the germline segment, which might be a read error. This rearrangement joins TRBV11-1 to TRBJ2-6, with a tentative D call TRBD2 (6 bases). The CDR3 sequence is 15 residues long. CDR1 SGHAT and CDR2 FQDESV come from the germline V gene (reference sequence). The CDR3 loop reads CASSGGIPGANALTF. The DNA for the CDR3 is TGTGCCAGCAGCGGGGGGATCCCTGGGGCCAACGCCCTGACTTTC.

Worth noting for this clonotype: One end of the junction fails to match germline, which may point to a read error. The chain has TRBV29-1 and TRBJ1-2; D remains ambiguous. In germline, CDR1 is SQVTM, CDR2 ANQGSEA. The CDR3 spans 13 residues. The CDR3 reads CSARRLDNYGYIF. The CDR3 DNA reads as TGCAGCGCCCGAAGGCTGGATAACTATGGCTACATCTTC.

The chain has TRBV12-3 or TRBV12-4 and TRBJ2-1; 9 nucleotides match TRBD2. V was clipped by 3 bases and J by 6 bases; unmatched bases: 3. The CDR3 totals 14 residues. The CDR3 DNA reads TGTGCCAGCAGTTTGGCGGGAGGGTTCAATGAGCAGTTCTTC. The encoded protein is CASSLAGGFNEQFF.

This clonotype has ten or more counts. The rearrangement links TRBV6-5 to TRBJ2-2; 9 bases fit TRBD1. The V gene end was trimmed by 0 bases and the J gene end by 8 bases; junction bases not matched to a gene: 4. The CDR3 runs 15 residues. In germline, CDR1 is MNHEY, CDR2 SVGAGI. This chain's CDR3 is CASSYSNRGLGELFF. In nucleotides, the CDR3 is TGTGCCAGCAGTTACTCGAACAGGGGGCTGGGGGAGCTGTTTTTT.

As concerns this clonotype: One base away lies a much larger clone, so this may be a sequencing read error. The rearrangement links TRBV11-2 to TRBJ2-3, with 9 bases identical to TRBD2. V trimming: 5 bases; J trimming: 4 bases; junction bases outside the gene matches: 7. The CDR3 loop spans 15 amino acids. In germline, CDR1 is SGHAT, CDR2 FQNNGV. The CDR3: CASSNPSGNSDTQYF. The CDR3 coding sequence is TGTGCCAGCAGCAATCCTAGCGGGAACTCAGATACGCAGTATTTT.

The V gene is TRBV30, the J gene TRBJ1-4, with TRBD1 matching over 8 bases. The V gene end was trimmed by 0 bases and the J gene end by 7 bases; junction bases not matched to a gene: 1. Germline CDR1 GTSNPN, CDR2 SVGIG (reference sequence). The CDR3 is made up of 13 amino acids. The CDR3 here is CAWSVRGLEKLFF. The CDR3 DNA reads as TGTGCCTGGAGTGTCAGGGGGCTTGAAAAACTGTTTTTT.

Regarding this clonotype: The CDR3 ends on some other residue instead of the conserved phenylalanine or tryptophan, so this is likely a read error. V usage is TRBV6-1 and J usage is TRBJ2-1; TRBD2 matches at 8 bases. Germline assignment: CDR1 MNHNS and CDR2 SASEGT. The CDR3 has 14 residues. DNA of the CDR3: TGTGCCAGCCTAAGCGGGAGTCTCCTAAATGGGCAGTTCTTA. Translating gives CASLSGSLLNGQFL.

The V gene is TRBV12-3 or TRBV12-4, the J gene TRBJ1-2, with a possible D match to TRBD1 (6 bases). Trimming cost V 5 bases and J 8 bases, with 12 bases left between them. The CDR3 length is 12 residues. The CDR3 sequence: CASSPRGGGYTF. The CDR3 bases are TGTGCCAGCAGTCCTAGGGGGGGAGGCTACACCTTC.

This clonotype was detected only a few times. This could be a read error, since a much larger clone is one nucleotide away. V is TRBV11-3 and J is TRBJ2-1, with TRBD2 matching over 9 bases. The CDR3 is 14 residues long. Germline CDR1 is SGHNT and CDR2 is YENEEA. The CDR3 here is CVSSPSAGGHEQFF. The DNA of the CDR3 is TGTGTCAGCAGCCCCTCCGCGGGAGGGCATGAGCAGTTCTTC. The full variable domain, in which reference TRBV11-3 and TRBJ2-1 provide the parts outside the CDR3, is EAGVVQSPRYKIIEKKQPVAFWCNPISGHNTLYWYLQNLGQGPELLIRYENEEAVDDSQLPKDRFSAERLKGVDSTLKIQPAELGDSAVYLCVSSPSAGGHEQFFGPGTRLTVL.

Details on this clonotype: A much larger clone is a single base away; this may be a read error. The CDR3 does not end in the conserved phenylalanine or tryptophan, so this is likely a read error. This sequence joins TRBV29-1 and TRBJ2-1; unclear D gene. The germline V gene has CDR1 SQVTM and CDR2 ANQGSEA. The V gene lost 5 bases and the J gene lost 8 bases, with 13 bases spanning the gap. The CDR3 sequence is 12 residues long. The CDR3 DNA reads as TGCAGCGTTTCATTTAGCCTCGATGAGCAGTTCTTA. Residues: CSVSFSLDEQFL.

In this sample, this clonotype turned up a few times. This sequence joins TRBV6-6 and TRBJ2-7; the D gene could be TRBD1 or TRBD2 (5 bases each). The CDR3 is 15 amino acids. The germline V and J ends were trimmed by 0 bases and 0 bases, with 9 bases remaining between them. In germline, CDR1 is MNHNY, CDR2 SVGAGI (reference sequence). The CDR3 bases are TGTGCCAGCAGTTACTCTGGGACCCTCTCCTACGAGCAGTACTTC. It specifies CASSYSGTLSYEQYF.

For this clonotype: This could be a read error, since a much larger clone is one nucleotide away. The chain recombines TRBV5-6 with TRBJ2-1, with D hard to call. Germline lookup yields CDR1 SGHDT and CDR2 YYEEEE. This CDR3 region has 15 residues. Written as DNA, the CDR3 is TGTGCCAGCAGCTTGGGGGAATACTCCCACAATGAGCAGTTCTTC. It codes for CASSLGEYSHNEQFF. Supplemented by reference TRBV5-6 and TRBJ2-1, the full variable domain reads DAGVTQSPTHLIKTRGQQVTLRCSPKSGHDTVSWYQQALGQGPQFIFQYYEEEERQRGNFPDRFSGHQFPNYSSELNVNALLLGDSALYLCASSLGEYSHNEQFFGPGTRLTVL.

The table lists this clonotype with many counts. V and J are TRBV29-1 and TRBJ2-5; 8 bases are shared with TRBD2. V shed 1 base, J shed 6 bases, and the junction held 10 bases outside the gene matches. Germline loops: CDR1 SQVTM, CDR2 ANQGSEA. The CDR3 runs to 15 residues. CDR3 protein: CSVEGLAPGVKTQYF. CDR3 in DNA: TGCAGCGTTGAAGGACTAGCGCCAGGGGTAAAGACCCAGTACTTC.

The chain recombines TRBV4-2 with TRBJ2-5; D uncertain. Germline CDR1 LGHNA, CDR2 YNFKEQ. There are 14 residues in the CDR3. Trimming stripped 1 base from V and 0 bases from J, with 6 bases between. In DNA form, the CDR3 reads TGTGCCAGCAGCCAAGCGGTGTACCAAGAGACCCAGTACTTC. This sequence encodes CASSQAVYQETQYF.

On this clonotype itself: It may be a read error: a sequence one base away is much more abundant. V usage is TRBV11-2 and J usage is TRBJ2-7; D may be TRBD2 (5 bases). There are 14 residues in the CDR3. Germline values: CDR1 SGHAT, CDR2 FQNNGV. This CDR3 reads CASSLSLVSYEHYF. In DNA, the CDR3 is TGTGCCAGCAGCTTGTCACTAGTCTCCTACGAGCACTACTTC.

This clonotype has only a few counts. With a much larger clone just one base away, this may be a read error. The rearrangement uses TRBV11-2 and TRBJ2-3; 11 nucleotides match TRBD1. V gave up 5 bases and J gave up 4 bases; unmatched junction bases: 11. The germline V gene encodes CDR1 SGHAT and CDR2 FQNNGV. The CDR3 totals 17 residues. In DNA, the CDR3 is TGTGCCAGCAGCCCCTGTGGTGGACAGGGGGCGGCAGATACGCAGTATTTT. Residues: CASSPCGGQGAADTQYF.